These 13 T cell receptor beta chains were all obtained from the same sample, sequenced in a study of cytomegalovirus exposure and HLA in healthy donors. The PCR was carried out with 60 Vbeta primers and 13 Jbeta primers. Some clones are missing from TCRdb's copy, which holds only in-frame ones; the method was immunoSEQ multiplex PCR. The table has some 60,000 clones, 80% seen once; the top ten hold 5.5% to 7%. Sequencing was carried out using PBMCs. The receptors stem from a male donor in good health and CMV-seronegative.

This clone was counted only a few times. This chain joins TRBV30 and TRBJ1-1; the D gene is possibly TRBD1 (5 bases). V was trimmed by 5 bases and J by 4 bases, leaving 11 bases between them. Germline CDR1 reads GTSNPN; CDR2 reads SVGIG (reference sequence). This CDR3 comprises 12 residues. The CDR3 loop is CAWVRASTEAFF. CDR3 in DNA: TGTGCCTGGGTCAGGGCGAGCACTGAAGCTTTCTTT.

The gene calls are TRBV19 and TRBJ1-2; TRBD1 is a possible D gene (5 bases). The V gene's germline CDR1 is LNHDA and CDR2 SQIVND (reference sequence). The V and J ends lost 3 bases and 6 bases respectively, with 8 bases between them. The CDR3 runs to 12 residues. CDR3 nucleotide sequence: TGTGCCAGTAGTATCCAGGGTAATGGCTACACCTTC. It codes for CASSIQGNGYTF.

V is TRBV9 and J is TRBJ2-3; TRBD2 is a possible D gene (5 bases). Trimming pared 0 bases from V and 1 base from J, leaving 9 bases between. Germline values: CDR1 SGDLS, CDR2 YYNGEE. The length of the CDR3 is 15 residues. The CDR3 here is CASSVVGSGTDTQYF. The CDR3 region has the DNA TGTGCCAGCAGCGTAGTGGGTAGCGGCACAGATACGCAGTATTTT.

This clone has just a few counts. The chain uses TRBV4-2 and TRBJ2-1; D is possibly TRBD2 (7 bases). Trimming stripped 1 base from V and 3 bases from J, with 13 bases between. Germline lookup yields CDR1 LGHNA and CDR2 YNFKEQ. The CDR3 consists of 16 residues. The CDR3 DNA reads as TGTGCCAGCAGCCAAGTGGGCGGGGGCCTCTACAATGAGCAGTTCTTC. The encoded protein is CASSQVGGGLYNEQFF.

The chain employs TRBV19 and TRBJ2-4; 7 bases match TRBD1. Germline CDR1 and CDR2: LNHDA and SQIVND (reference sequence). The length of the CDR3 is 13 residues. The J segment lost 8 bases and the V segment lost 6 bases, leaving 7 bases of the junction unmatched. The CDR3 sequence is CASRSGTGDIQYF. In DNA form, the CDR3 reads TGTGCCAGTAGATCGGGCACAGGGGACATTCAGTACTTC. The variable domain in full, with the rest retrieved from reference TRBV19 and TRBJ2-4, is DGGITQSPKYLFRKEGQNVTLSCEQNLNHDAMYWYRQDPGQGLRLIYYSQIVNDFQKGDIAEGYSVSREKKESFPLTVTSAQKNPTAFYLCASRSGTGDIQYFGAGTRLSVL.

The rearrangement links TRBV29-1 to TRBJ2-1; D is possibly TRBD1 (6 bases). The CDR3 spans 13 residues. V was shortened by 6 bases and J by 2 bases, with 11 bases between the two germline ends. The germline gives CDR1 SQVTM, CDR2 ANQGSEA. CDR3 in amino acids: CSVSDSAYNEQFF. Written as DNA, the CDR3 is TGCAGCGTCTCGGACAGTGCCTACAATGAGCAGTTCTTC.

The chain couples TRBV15 to TRBJ2-7; D is possibly TRBD1 (5 bases). The ends were cut back, 3 bases at V and 3 bases at J, with 12 bases in the middle. The CDR3 runs 14 residues. The V gene's germline CDR1 is LNHNV and CDR2 YYDKDF (reference sequence). The CDR3 DNA reads TGTGCCACCAGCAGCGACAGAGGCATCTACGAGCAGTACTTC. Encoded protein: CATSSDRGIYEQYF.

In its sample, this clone was seen a few times. This chain links TRBV9 with TRBJ2-5; D unresolved. Per germline, CDR1 SGDLS and CDR2 YYNGEE. This CDR3 region has 13 residues. V lost 3 bases and J 1 base, leaving 7 bases between the germline ends. CDR3 in amino acids: CASSAAAQETQYF. Written as DNA, the CDR3 is TGTGCCAGCAGCGCCGCGGCCCAAGAGACCCAGTACTTC. Drawing the rest from reference TRBV9 and TRBJ2-5, the complete variable domain is DSGVTQTPKHLITATGQRVTLRCSPRSGDLSVYWYQQSLDQGLQFLIQYYNGEERAKGNILERFSAQQFPDLHSELNLSSLELGDSALYFCASSAAAQETQYFGPGTRLLVL.

V gene TRBV2 combines with J gene TRBJ2-7; 7 bases match TRBD2. Germline assignment: CDR1 SNHLY and CDR2 FYNNEI. V trimming: 6 bases; J trimming: 0 bases; junction bases outside the gene matches: 5. The CDR3 totals 14 residues. The CDR3 DNA sequence: TGTGCCAGCAGGGGGGGGAGTAGCTCCTACGAGCAGTACTTC. It specifies CASRGGSSSYEQYF.

The chain carries TRBV10-2 and TRBJ1-4, with a tentative D call TRBD1 (5 bases). This CDR3 contains 13 residues. V gave up 2 bases and J gave up 6 bases, with 7 bases separating them. CDR1 and CDR2 (germline): WSHSY, SAAADI. DNA of the CDR3: TGCGCCAGCAGTGAGGCGGGGGATGAAAAACTGTTTTTT. This encodes CASSEAGDEKLFF.

The J gene is TRBJ2-2, the V gene TRBV19; 7 bases line up with TRBD1. The CDR3 is made up of 15 amino acids. Germline V CDR1 and CDR2: LNHDA, SQIVND (reference sequence). With V trimmed by 7 bases and J by 5 bases, 10 bases remained unmatched. The CDR3 loop is CASIRGTSWTGELFF. The CDR3 region has the DNA TGTGCCAGTATCAGGGGGACAAGTTGGACCGGGGAGCTGTTTTTT.

The chain is built from TRBV19 and TRBJ2-2, with TRBD1 identical over 8 bases. This CDR3 has 15 amino acids. The trim removed 2 bases at V and 3 bases at J, leaving 2 bases unmatched. Per germline, CDR1 LNHDA and CDR2 SQIVND (reference sequence). As DNA, the CDR3 is TGTGCCAGTAGTATACCACAGGGGGACACCGGGGAGCTGTTTTTT. This gives the protein CASSIPQGDTGELFF. Variable domain in full (rest from reference TRBV19 and TRBJ2-2): DGGITQSPKYLFRKEGQNVTLSCEQNLNHDAMYWYRQDPGQGLRLIYYSQIVNDFQKGDIAEGYSVSREKKESFPLTVTSAQKNPTAFYLCASSIPQGDTGELFFGEGSRLTVL.

This sequence joins TRBV11-2 and TRBJ2-5, with 9 positions matching TRBD2. Germline trimming cut 6 bases from V and 5 bases from J; bases unmatched to any gene: 4. This CDR3 is built from 13 residues. Germline lookup yields CDR1 SGHAT and CDR2 FQNNGV. DNA of the CDR3: TGTGCCAGCAGGCCTAGCGGGGCGGAGACCCAGTACTTC. This codes for CASRPSGAETQYF.